The 6 T cell receptor beta chains below come from one sample, sequenced in a study of spatial heterogeneity in lung cancer. Study-wide findings and caveats: In tumors, expanded intratumoral alpha and beta TCR counts tracked mutation counts.

TCRdb itself ran the 5' RACE reads through MiXCR, one entry per CDR3 protein. The sample includes around 15,000 distinct CDR3 sequences, roughly 7% of them seen just once. The antigens for these receptors are not known. Time point: sample taken at primary tumor resection. Specimen: lung tumor tissue, collected at surgery. All receptors derive from a female donor with early-stage non-small cell lung cancer.

This clonotype was detected a few times. The library was built for alpha chains, so this beta chain is an off-target read and its size means little. This sequence joins TRBV2 and TRBJ2-7, with TRBD2 matching over 9 bases. The germline V gene encodes CDR1 SNHLY and CDR2 FYNNEI. The J segment lost 7 bases and the V segment lost 5 bases, leaving 12 bases of the junction unmatched. The length of the CDR3 is 15 residues. This CDR3 is CASSPLAGGPGEQYF. CDR3 DNA sequence: TGTGCCAGCAGTCCTCTTGCGGGGGGGCCCGGGGAGCAGTACTTC. Full variable domain (outside the CDR3, taken from reference TRBV2 and TRBJ2-7): EPEVTQTPSHQVTQMGQEVILRCVPISNHLYFYWYRQILGQKVEFLVSFYNNEISEKSEIFDDQFSVERPDGSNFTLKIRSTKLEDSAMYFCASSPLAGGPGEQYFGPGTRLTVT.

Many counts were recorded for this clonotype. This beta chain is a stray sequence in a library constructed for alpha chains; its clone size is not meaningful. The chain employs TRBV6-5 and TRBJ1-5; a possible D gene is TRBD1 (5 bases). Germline V lookup: CDR1 MNHEY, CDR2 SVGAGI. The CDR3 spans 15 residues. V lost 5 bases, J lost 7 bases, and 18 bases lay in between. Here the CDR3 DNA reads TGTGCCAGCAGTAAAACTCCGGGACTTAGGCAGCCCCAGCATTTT. This gives the protein CASSKTPGLRQPQHF.

Relative to its sample, this clonotype is medium-sized (0.01 to 0.1%). Since it is a stray read in a library aimed at alpha chains, this beta chain has a size that is not meaningful. This chain links TRBV7-3 with TRBJ1-2; no definite D call. There are 13 residues in the CDR3. The ends were cut back, 5 bases at V and 2 bases at J, with 9 bases in the middle. The germline CDR1 and CDR2 sequences are SGHTA and FQGTGA. The chain's CDR3 is CASSNGPNYGYTF. CDR3 bases: TGTGCCAGCAGCAACGGGCCGAACTATGGCTACACCTTC.

This clonotype was picked up many times. This beta chain is a stray sequence in a library constructed for alpha chains; its clone size is not meaningful. CDR3 sequence: CSARPGGPRNEQFF. The CDR3 bases are TGCAGTGCTAGACCCGGGGGGCCTCGGAATGAGCAGTTCTTC. The J gene is TRBJ2-1, the V gene TRBV20-1; D possibly corresponds to TRBD2 (7 bases). The germline V and J ends were trimmed by 2 bases and 7 bases, with 15 bases remaining between them. This CDR3 is built from 14 residues. From germline, CDR1 is DFQATT and CDR2 SNEGSKA (reference sequence).

This clonotype occurred many times. A library made for alpha chains picked up this beta chain off target, so its size means little. The CDR3 here is CASSPGTADEQYF. The CDR3, as DNA: TGTGCCAGCAGCCCCGGGACCGCAGACGAGCAGTACTTC. The V gene is TRBV7-9, the J gene TRBJ2-7; D is tentatively TRBD1 or TRBD2 (5 bases each). The CDR3 consists of 13 residues. Per the germline V gene, CDR1 is SEHNR and CDR2 is FQNEAQ (reference sequence). Trimming left V 5 bases short and J 5 bases short, with 13 bases between.

Worth noting for this clonotype: With a much larger clone just one base away, this may be a read error. This beta chain is a stray sequence in a library constructed for alpha chains; its clone size is not meaningful. The chain uses TRBV11-3 and TRBJ2-7, with D perhaps given as TRBD1 or TRBD2 (5 bases each). Germline CDR1 reads SGHNT; CDR2 reads YENEEA. The CDR3 runs 15 residues. The CDR3 region is CAGSRGGASSYEQYF. CDR3 DNA sequence: TGTGCCGGCAGCCGGGGTGGGGCGAGCTCCTACGAGCAGTACTTC.